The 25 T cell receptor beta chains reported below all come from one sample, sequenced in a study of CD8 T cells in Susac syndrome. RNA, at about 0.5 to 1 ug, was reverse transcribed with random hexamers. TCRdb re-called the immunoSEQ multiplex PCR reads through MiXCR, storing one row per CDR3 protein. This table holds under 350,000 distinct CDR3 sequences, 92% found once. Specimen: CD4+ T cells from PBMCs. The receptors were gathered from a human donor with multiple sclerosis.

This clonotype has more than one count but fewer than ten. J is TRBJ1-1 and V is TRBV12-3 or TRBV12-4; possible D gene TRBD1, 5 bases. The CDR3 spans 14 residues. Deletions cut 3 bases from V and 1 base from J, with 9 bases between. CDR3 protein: CASSLAGWNTEAFF. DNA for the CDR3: TGTGCCAGCAGTTTGGCAGGGTGGAACACTGAAGCTTTCTTT.

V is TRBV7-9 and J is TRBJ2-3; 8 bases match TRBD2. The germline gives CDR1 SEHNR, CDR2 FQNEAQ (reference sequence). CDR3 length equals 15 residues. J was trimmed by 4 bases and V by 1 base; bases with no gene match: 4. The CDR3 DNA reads TGTGCCAGCAGCTTAGAACCGGGACTAGCAGATACGCAGTATTTT. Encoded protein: CASSLEPGLADTQYF.

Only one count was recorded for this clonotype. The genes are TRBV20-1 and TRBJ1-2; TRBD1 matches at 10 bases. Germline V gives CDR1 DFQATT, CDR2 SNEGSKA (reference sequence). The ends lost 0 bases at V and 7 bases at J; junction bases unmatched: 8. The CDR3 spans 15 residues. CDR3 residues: CSARDPTGGLGGYTF. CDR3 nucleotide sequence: TGCAGTGCTAGAGACCCGACAGGGGGCCTGGGTGGCTACACCTTC.

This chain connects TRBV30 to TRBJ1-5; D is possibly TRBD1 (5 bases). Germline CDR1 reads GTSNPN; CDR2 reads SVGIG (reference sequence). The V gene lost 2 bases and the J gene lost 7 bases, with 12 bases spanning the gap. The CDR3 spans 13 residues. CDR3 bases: TGTGCCTGGAGTAAGGGACCAGGCCAGCCCCAGCATTTT. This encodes CAWSKGPGQPQHF. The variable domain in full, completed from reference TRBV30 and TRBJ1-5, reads SQTIHQWPATLVQPVGSPLSLECTVEGTSNPNLYWYRQAAGRGLQLLFYSVGIGQISSEVPQNLSASRPQDRQFILSSKKLLLSDSGFYLCAWSKGPGQPQHFGDGTRLSIL.

CDR3 amino acids: CASSRRDRDDGELFF. For the CDR3, the DNA is TGTGCCAGCAGCCGCCGGGACAGGGATGACGGGGAGCTGTTTTTT. The V call is TRBV5-4, the J call TRBJ2-2, with TRBD1 identical over 9 bases. This CDR3 spans 15 amino acids. Per the germline V gene, CDR1 is SGHNT and CDR2 is YYREEE (reference sequence). V lost 4 bases and J lost 7; bases outside the gene matches: 8.

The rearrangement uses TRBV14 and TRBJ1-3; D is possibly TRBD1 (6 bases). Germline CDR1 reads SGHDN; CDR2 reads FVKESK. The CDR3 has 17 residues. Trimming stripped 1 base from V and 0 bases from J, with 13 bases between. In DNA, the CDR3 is TGTGCCAGCAGCCAAGTTGCAGGGGACCGCTCTGGAAACACCATATATTTT. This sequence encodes CASSQVAGDRSGNTIYF.

The CDR3 sequence: CASSLRGSGSYNEQFF. For the CDR3, the DNA is TGTGCCAGCAGTCTCCGAGGCTCAGGCTCCTACAATGAGCAGTTCTTC. This chain connects TRBV12-3 or TRBV12-4 to TRBJ2-1; D gene unclear. Trimming shortened V by 5 bases and J by 0 bases, and 14 bases separated the two germline ends. This CDR3 contains 16 residues.

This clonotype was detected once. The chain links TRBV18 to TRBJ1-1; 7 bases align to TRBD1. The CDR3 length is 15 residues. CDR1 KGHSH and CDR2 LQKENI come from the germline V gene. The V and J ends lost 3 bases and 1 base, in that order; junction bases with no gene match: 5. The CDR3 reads CASSPYTGENTEAFF. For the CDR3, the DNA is TGTGCCAGCTCACCCTATACAGGGGAGAACACTGAAGCTTTCTTT.

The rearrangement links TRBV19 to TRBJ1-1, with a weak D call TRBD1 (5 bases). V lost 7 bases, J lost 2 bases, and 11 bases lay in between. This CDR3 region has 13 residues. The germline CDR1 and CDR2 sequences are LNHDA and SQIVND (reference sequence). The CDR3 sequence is CASKRGHNTEAFF. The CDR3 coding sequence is TGTGCCAGTAAGCGGGGCCATAACACTGAAGCTTTCTTT.

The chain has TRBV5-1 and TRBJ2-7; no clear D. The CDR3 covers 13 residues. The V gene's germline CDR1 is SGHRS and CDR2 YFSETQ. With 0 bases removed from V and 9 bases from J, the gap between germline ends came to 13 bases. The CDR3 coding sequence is TGCGCCAGCAGCTTGGCCGCCAGGTCAGGGCAGTACTTC. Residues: CASSLAARSGQYF. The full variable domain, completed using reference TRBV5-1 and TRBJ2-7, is KAGVTQTPRYLIKTRGQQVTLSCSPISGHRSVSWYQQTPGQGLQFLFEYFSETQRNKGNFPGRFSGRQFSNSRSEMNVSTLELGDSALYLCASSLAARSGQYFGPGTRLTVT.

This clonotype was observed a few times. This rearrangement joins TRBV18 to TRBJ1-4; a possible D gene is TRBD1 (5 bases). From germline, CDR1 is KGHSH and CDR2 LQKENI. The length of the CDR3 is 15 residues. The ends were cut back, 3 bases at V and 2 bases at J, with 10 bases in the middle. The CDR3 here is CASSPSGPTNEKLFF. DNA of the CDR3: TGTGCCAGCTCACCTTCAGGGCCCACTAATGAAAAACTGTTTTTT. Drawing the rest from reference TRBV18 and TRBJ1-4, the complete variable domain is NAGVMQNPRHLVRRRGQEARLRCSPMKGHSHVYWYRQLPEEGLKFMVYLQKENIIDESGMPKERFSAEFPKEGPSILRIQQVVRGDSAAYFCASSPSGPTNEKLFFGSGTQLSVL.

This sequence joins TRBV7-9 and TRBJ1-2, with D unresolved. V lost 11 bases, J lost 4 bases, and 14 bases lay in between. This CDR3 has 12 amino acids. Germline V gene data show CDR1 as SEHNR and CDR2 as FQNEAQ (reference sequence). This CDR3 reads CAGLADGYGYTF. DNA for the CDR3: TGTGCCGGACTCGCCGACGGCTATGGCTACACCTTC. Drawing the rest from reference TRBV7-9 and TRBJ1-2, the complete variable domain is DTGVSQNPRHKITKRGQNVTFRCDPISEHNRLYWYRQTLGQGPEFLTYFQNEAQLEKSRLLSDRFSAERPKGSFSTLEIQRTEQGDSAMYLCAGLADGYGYTFGSGTRLTVV.

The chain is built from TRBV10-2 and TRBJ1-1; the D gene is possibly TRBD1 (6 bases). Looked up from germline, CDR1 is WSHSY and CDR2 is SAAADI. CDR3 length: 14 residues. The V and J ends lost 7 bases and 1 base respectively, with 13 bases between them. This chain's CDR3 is CASTSGHSNTEAFF. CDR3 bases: TGCGCCAGCACCTCGGGACATTCGAACACTGAAGCTTTCTTT.

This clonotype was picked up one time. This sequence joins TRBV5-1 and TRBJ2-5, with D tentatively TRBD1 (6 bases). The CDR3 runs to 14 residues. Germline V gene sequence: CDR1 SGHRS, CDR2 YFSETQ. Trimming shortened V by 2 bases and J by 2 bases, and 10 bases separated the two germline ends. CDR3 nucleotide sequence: TGCGCCAGCAGCTTCCAGGGGCGGCAAGAGACCCAGTACTTC. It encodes CASSFQGRQETQYF.

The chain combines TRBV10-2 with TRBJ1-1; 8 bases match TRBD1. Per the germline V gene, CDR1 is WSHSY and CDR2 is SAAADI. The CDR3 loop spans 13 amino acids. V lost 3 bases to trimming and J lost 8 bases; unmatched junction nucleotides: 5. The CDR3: CASSDWTGQEAFF. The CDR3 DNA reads TGCGCCAGCAGTGATTGGACAGGGCAAGAAGCTTTCTTT.

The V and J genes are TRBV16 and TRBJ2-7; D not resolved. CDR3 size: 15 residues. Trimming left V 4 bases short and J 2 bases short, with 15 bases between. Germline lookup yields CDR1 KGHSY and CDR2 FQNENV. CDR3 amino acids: CASSLEDGSPYEQYF. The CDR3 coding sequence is TGTGCCAGCAGCCTCGAAGATGGCAGCCCCTACGAGCAGTACTTC.

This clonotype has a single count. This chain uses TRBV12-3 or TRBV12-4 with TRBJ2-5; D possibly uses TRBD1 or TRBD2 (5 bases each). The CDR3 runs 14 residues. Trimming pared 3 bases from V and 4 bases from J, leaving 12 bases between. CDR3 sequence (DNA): TGTGCCAGCAGTTTGGGGGTTATCACAGAGACCCAGTACTTC. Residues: CASSLGVITETQYF.

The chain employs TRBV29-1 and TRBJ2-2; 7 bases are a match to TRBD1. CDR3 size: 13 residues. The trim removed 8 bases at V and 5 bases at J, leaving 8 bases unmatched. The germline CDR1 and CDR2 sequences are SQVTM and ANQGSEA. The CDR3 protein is CSSGDSQTGELFF. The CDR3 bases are TGCAGCTCCGGGGACAGTCAGACCGGGGAGCTGTTTTTT.

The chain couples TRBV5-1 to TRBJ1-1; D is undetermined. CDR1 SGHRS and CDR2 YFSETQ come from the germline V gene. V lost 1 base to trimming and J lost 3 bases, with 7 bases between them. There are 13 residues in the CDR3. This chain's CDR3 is CASSLKRYTEAFF. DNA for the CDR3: TGCGCCAGCAGCTTGAAGCGGTACACTGAAGCTTTCTTT. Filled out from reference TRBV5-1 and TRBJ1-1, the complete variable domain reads KAGVTQTPRYLIKTRGQQVTLSCSPISGHRSVSWYQQTPGQGLQFLFEYFSETQRNKGNFPGRFSGRQFSNSRSEMNVSTLELGDSALYLCASSLKRYTEAFFGQGTRLTVV.

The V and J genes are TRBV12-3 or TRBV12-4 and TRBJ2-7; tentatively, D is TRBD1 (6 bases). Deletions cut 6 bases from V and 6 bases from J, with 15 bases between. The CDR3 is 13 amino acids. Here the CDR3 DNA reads TGTGCCAGCAGATACAAACAGGGCACCGAGCAGTACTTC. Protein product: CASRYKQGTEQYF.

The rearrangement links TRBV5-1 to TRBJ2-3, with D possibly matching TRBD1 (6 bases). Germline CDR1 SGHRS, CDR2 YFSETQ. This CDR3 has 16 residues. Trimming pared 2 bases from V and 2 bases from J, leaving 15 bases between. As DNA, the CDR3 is TGCGCCAGCAGCTTTGCCGGACAGATGATCACAGATACGCAGTATTTT. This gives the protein CASSFAGQMITDTQYF.

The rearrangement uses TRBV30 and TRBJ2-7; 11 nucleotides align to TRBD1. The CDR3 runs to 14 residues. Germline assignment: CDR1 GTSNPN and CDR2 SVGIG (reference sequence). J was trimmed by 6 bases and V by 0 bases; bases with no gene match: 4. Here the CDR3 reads CAWSVRTGGAEQYF. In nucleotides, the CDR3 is TGTGCCTGGAGTGTTCGGACAGGGGGCGCCGAGCAGTACTTC.

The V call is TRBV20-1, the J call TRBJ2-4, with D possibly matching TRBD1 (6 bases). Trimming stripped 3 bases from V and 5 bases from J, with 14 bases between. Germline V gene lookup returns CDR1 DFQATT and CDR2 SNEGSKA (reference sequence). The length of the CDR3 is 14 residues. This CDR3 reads CSASQGNRENIQYF. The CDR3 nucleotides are TGCAGTGCTAGTCAGGGGAACCGAGAAAACATTCAGTACTTC.

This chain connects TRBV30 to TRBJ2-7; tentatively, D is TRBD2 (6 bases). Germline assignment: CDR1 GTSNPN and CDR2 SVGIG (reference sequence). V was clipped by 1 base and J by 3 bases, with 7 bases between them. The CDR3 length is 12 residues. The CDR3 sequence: CAWSGGVYEQYF. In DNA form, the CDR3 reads TGTGCCTGGAGTGGGGGGGTCTACGAGCAGTACTTC. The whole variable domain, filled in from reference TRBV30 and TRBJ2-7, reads SQTIHQWPATLVQPVGSPLSLECTVEGTSNPNLYWYRQAAGRGLQLLFYSVGIGQISSEVPQNLSASRPQDRQFILSSKKLLLSDSGFYLCAWSGGVYEQYFGPGTRLTVT.

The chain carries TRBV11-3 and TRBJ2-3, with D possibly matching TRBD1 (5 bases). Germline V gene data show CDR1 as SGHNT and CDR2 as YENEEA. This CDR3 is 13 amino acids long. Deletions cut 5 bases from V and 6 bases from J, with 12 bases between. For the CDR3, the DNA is TGTGCCAGCAGCGCCCTAAAGGGGGATACGCAGTATTTT. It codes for CASSALKGDTQYF.